This T cell receptor beta chain was captured in a study of OX40 agonist ivuxolimab in advanced cancers. Study as a whole: Among those enrolled, mean age was about 58 years (range about 23 to 85) and about 79% were male.

Some clones are missing from TCRdb's copy, which holds only in-frame ones; the method was immunoSEQ multiplex PCR. The sample contains around 41,000 clones, around four fifths of which appear only once. Sequencing was performed on CD4+ or CD8+ T cells sorted from blood, taken in a trial of the OX40 agonist ivuxolimab. The origin of this receptor is an adult with an advanced solid tumor such as melanoma, head and neck, liver or kidney cancer.

The CDR3 spells CASSSRDQETQYF. CDR3 in DNA: TGTGCCAGCAGTTCCCGGGACCAAGAGACCCAGTACTTC. The rearrangement links TRBV28 to TRBJ2-5, with no clear D. V lost 4 bases and J 0 bases, leaving 6 bases between the germline ends. The CDR3 is 13 amino acids. Germline CDR1 reads MDHEN; CDR2 reads SYDVKM.